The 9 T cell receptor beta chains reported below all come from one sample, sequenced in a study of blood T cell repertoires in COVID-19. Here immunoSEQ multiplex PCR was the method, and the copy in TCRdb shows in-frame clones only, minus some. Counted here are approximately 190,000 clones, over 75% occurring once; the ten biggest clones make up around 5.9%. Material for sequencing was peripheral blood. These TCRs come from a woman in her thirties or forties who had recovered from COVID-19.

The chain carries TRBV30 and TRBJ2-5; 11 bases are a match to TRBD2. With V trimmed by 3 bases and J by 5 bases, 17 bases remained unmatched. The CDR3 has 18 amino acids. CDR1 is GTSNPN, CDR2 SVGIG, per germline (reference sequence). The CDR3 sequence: CAWSLSGLAGGSGETQYF. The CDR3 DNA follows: TGTGCCTGGAGCCTCTCCGGACTAGCGGGTGGTTCGGGTGAGACCCAGTACTTC.

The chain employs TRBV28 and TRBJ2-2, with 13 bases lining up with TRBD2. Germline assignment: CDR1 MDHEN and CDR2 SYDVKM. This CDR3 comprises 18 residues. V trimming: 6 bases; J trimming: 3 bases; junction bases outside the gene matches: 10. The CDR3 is CASSLTNGLAGDTGELFF. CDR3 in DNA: TGTGCCAGCAGCCTTACCAACGGACTAGCGGGAGACACCGGGGAGCTGTTTTTT.

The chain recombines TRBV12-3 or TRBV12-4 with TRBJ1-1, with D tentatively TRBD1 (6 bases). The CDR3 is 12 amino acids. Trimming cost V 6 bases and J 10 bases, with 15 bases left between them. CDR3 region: CASSLRQGIAFF. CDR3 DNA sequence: TGTGCCAGCAGCCTGCGGCAGGGGATAGCTTTCTTT.

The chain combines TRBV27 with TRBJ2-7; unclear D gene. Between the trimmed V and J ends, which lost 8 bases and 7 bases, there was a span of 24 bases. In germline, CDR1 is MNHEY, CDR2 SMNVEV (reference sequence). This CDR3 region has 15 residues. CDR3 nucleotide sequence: TGTGCCAGCGACACAGTCGGTCCCCCCGGAAGGGAGCAGTACTTC. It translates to CASDTVGPPGREQYF.

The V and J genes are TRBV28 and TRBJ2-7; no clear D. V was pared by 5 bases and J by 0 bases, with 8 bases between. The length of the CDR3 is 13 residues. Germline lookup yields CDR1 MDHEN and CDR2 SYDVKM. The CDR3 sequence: CASSPFYSYEQYF. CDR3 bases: TGTGCCAGCAGTCCCTTTTACTCCTACGAGCAGTACTTC.

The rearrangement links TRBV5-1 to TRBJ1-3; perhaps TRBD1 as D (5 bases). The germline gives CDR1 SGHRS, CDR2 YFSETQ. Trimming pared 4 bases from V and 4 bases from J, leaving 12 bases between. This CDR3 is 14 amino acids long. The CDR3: CASSPAGSGNTIYF. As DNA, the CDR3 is TGCGCCAGCAGCCCCGCAGGGTCCGGAAACACCATATATTTT.

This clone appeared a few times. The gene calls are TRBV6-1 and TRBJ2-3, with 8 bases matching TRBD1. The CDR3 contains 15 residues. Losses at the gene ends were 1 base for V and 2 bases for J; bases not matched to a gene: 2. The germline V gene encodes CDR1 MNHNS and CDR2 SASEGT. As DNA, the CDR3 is TGTGCCAGCAGTGAAGGGACAGGGCACACAGATACGCAGTATTTT. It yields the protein CASSEGTGHTDTQYF.

CDR3 coding DNA: TGTGCCAGCAGTTTGATAACAGAGAACACTGAAGCTTTCTTT. Its translation is CASSLITENTEAFF. The chain couples TRBV28 to TRBJ1-1; D not resolved. The V and J ends lost 3 bases and 1 base respectively, with 9 bases between them. CDR1 and CDR2 from the germline V gene are MDHEN and SYDVKM. The CDR3 covers 14 residues.

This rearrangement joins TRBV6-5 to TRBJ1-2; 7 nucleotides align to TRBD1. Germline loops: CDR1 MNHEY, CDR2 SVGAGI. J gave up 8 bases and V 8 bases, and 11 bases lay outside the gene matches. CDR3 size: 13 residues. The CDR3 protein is CASSATGEYGYTF. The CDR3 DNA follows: TGTGCCAGCTCGGCTACAGGGGAGTACGGCTACACCTTC.